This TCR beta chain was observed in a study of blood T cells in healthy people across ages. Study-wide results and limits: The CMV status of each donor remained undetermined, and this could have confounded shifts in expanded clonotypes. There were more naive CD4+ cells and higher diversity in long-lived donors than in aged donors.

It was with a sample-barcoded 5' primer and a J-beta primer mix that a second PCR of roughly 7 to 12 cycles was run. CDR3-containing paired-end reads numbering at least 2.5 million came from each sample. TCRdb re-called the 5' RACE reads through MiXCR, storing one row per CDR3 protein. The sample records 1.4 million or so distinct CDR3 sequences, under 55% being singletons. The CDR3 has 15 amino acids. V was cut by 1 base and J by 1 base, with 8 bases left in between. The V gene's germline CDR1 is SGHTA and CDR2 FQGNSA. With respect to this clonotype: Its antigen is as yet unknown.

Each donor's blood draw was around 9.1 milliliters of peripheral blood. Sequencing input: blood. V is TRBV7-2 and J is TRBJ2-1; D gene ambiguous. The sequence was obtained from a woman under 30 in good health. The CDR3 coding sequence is TGTGCCAGCAGCTTAGATATGGGTTCCTACAATGAGCAGTTCTTC. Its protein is CASSLDMGSYNEQFF.